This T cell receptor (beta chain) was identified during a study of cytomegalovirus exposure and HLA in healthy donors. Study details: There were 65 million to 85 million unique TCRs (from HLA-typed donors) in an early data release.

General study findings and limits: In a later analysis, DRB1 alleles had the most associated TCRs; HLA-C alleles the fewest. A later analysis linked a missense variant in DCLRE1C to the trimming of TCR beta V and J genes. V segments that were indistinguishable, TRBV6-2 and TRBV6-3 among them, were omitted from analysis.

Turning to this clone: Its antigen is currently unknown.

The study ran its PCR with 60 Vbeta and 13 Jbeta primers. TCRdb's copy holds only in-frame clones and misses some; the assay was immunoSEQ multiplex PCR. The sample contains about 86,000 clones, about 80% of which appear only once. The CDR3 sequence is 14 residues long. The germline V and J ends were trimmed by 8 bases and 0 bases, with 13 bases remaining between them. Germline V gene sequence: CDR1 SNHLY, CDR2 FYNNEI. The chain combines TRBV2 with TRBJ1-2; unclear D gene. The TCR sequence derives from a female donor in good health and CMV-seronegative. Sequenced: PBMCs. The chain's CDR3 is CASRAGSTNYGYTF. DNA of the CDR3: TGTGCCAGCCGGGCGGGCAGTACTAACTATGGCTACACCTTC.